This T cell receptor (beta chain) was captured in a study of control samples from healthy donors and cancer patients. The assay was immunoSEQ multiplex PCR, and TCRdb's table has in-frame clones only and misses some. This table has fewer than 85,000 clones, 85% to 95% appearing once. V lost 8 bases and J lost 2, with 7 bases in between. Germline V lookup: CDR1 MNHEY, CDR2 SMNVEV (reference sequence). The CDR3 is 12 residues long. This TCR was recovered from a woman in her sixties in good health. This chain uses TRBV27 with TRBJ2-1; D not certain. Sequences were obtained from blood. CDR3 DNA: TGTGCCAGCCAGACGACCTACAATGAGCAGTTCTTC. Translating it yields CASQTTYNEQFF.